This T cell receptor (beta chain) came from a study of shared clonotypes between healthy human individuals. Assay used: immunoSEQ multiplex PCR; TCRdb lists only in-frame clones, some missing. The data show more than 1.2 million clones, about 98.5% seen once. The CDR3 loop spans 16 amino acids. CDR1 is WSHSY, CDR2 SAAADI, per germline. V lost 3 bases to trimming and J lost 6 bases; unmatched junction nucleotides: 3. The chain recombines TRBV10-2 with TRBJ2-2, with 14 bases matching TRBD2. The clonotype was recovered from a man younger than 40 in good health. The source material was naive CD4+ T cells sorted from blood. The subset was: CD45RA+ positively selected. As DNA, the CDR3 is TGCGCCAGCAGTGACGGACTAGCGGGAGGCGCCGGGGAGCTGTTTTTT. Protein: CASSDGLAGGAGELFF.